This T cell receptor (beta chain) was sequenced during a study of Graves' ophthalmopathy and Graves' hyperthyroidism. This clonotype was found many times. The CDR3 extends over 15 amino acids. The germline V gene encodes CDR1 KGHDR and CDR2 SFDVKD. The V and J ends lost 3 bases and 2 bases respectively, with 10 bases between them. Amplified TCR beta CDR3 regions were obtained using RNA transcripts as template. An initial RT-PCR round employing HTBI primers preceded a second-round multiplex PCR. One entry per CDR3 protein results from TCRdb running MiXCR on the multiplex PCR reads. The table lists approximately 380,000 distinct CDR3 sequences, roughly 21% of them singletons.

Sequenced input: peripheral blood. This rearrangement joins TRBV24-1 to TRBJ1-5; D remains ambiguous. The TCR comes from a woman in her late teens or twenties with stable Graves' hyperthyroidism. The CDR3 sequence is CATSDARGGNQPQHF. The CDR3 DNA reads TGTGCCACCAGTGATGCCCGGGGTGGCAATCAGCCCCAGCATTTT.